Included here is one T cell receptor beta chain sequence, with context. Trimming pared 3 bases from V and 1 base from J, leaving 14 bases between. Germline CDR1 and CDR2: MNHNS and SASEGT. This CDR3 has 16 residues. The sample originates from a study of blood T cell repertoires in COVID-19. Overall study: Acute and convalescent COVID-19 samples came from the United States, Italy and Spain. The cDNA or gDNA used as material had been derived from T cells, B-cell-depleted T cells, or PBMCs.

In the study's own analysis: Estimation of nucleated cell counts relied on the amplification of reference gene primers. Clones were sequenced by immunoSEQ multiplex PCR, and TCRdb holds only the in-frame ones, with some missing. For V, J and clone size, that table is used; D and trimming come from the DNA. The sample carries roughly 120,000 clones, more than 70% recorded once. The sample comprised peripheral blood. The chain links TRBV6-1 to TRBJ2-3; D unclear. This clonotype was sampled from a human donor in a cohort sampled during active COVID-19. The CDR3 region has the DNA TGTGCCAGCAGTGAGATCATTAGCAGCCGCACAGATACGCAGTATTTT. Its protein is CASSEIISSRTDTQYF.